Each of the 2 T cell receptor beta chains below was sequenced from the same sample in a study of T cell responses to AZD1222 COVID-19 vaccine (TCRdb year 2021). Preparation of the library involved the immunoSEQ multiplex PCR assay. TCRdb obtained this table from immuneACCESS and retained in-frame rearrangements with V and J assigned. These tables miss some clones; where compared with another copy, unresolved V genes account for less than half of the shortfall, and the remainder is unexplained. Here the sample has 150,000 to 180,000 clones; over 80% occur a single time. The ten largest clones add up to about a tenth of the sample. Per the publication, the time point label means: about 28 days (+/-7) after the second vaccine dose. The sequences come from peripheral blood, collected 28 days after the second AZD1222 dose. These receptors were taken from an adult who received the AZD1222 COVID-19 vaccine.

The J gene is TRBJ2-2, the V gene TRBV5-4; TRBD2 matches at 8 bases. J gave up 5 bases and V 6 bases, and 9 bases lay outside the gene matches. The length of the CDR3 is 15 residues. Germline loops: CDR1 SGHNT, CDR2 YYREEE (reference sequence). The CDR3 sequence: CASTLSGVGTGELFF. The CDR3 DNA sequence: TGTGCCAGCACCCTTAGCGGGGTTGGGACCGGGGAGCTGTTTTTT.

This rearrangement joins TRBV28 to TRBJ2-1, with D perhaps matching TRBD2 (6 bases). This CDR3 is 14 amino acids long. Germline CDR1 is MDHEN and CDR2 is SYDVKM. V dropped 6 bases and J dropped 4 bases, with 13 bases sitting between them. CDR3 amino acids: CASRGTGQYNEQFF. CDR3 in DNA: TGTGCCAGCAGGGGGACTGGTCAGTACAATGAGCAGTTCTTC.